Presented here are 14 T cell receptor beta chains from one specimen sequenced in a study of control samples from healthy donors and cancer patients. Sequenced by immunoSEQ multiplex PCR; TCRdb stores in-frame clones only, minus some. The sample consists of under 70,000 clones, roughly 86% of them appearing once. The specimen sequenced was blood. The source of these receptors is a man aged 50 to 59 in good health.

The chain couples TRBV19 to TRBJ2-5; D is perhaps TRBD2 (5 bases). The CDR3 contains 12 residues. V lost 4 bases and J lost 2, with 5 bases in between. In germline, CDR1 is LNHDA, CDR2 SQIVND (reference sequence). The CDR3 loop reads CASSREQETQYF. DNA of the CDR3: TGTGCCAGTAGTAGGGAGCAAGAGACCCAGTACTTC. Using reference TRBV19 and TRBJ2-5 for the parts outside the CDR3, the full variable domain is DGGITQSPKYLFRKEGQNVTLSCEQNLNHDAMYWYRQDPGQGLRLIYYSQIVNDFQKGDIAEGYSVSREKKESFPLTVTSAQKNPTAFYLCASSREQETQYFGPGTRLLVL.

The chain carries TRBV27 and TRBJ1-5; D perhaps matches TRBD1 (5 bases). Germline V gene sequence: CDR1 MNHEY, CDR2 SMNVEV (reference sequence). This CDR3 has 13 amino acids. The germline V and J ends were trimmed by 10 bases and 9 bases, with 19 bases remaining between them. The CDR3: CATWTGDLGPQHF. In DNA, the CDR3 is TGTGCCACCTGGACGGGGGACCTCGGGCCCCAGCATTTT.

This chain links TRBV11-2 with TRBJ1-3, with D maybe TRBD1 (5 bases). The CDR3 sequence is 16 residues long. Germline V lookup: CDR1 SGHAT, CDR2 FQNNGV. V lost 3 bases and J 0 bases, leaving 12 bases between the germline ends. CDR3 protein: CASSFSTAGSGNTIYF. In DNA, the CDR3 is TGTGCCAGCAGCTTCTCGACAGCCGGCTCTGGAAACACCATATATTTT.

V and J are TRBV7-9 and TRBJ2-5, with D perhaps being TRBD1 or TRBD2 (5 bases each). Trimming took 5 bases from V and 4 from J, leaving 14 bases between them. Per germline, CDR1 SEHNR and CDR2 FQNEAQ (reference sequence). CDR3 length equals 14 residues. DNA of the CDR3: TGTGCCAGCAGCATCCCCGGGGCTGGAGAGACCCAGTACTTC. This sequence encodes CASSIPGAGETQYF.

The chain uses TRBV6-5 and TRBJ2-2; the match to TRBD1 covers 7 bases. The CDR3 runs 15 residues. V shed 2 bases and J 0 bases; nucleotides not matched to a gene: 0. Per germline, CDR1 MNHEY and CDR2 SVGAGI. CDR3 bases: TGTGCCAGCAGTTACGGGACAGCGAACACCGGGGAGCTGTTTTTT. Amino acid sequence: CASSYGTANTGELFF.

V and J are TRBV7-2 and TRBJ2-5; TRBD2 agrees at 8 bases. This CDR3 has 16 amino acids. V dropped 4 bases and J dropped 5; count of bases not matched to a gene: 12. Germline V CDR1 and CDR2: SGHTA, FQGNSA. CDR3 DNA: TGTGCCAGCAGCTCCTTTCTGGGACTAGAGGGGGAGACCCAGTACTTC. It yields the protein CASSSFLGLEGETQYF.

The CDR3 nucleotides are TGTGCCAGCAGTTTTCCTTTACAGGGGGGGAACACCGGGGAGCTGTTTTTT. Its protein is CASSFPLQGGNTGELFF. The genes are TRBV28 and TRBJ2-2; 8 nucleotides agree with TRBD1. The V gene's germline CDR1 is MDHEN and CDR2 SYDVKM. The junction had 7 bases not matched to a gene; V was cut back by 3 bases and J by 1 base. The CDR3 length is 17 residues.

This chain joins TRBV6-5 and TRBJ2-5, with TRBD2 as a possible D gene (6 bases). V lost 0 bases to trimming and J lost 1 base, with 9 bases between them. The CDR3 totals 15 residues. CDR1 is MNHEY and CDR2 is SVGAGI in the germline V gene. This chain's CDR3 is CASSYSEGSQETQYF. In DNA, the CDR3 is TGTGCCAGCAGTTACTCGGAGGGCTCCCAAGAGACCCAGTACTTC.

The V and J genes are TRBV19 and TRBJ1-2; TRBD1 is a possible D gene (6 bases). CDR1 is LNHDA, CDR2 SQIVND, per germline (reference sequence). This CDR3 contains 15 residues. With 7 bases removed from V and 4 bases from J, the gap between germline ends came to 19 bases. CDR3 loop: CASNLLGGQSYGYTF. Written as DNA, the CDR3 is TGTGCCAGTAACCTACTCGGGGGGCAAAGCTATGGCTACACCTTC.

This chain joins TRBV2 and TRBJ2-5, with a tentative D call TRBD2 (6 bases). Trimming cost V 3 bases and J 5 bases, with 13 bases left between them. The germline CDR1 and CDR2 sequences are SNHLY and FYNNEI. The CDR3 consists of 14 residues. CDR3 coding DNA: TGTGCCAGCAGTGATTCCGGGAGTACTGAGACCCAGTACTTC. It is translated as CASSDSGSTETQYF.

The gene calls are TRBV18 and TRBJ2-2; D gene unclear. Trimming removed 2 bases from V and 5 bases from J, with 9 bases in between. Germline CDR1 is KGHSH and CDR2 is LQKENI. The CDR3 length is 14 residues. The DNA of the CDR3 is TGTGCCAGCTCACCAGATAGACTGACCGGGGAGCTGTTTTTT. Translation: CASSPDRLTGELFF.

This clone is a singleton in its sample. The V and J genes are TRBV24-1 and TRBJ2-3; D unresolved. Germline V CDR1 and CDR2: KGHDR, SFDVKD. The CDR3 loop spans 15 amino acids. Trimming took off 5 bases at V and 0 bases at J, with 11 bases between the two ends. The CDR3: CATSVKSTSTDTQYF. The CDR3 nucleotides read TGTGCCACCAGTGTAAAGAGCACTAGCACAGATACGCAGTATTTT.

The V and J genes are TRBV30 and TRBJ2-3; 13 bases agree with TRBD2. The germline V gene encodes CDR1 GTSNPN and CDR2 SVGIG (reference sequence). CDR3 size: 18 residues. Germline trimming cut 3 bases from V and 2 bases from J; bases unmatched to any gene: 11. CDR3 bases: TGTGCCTGGAGGGGCAGTGGACTAGCGGGAGTAGCCACAGATACGCAGTATTTT. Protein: CAWRGSGLAGVATDTQYF.

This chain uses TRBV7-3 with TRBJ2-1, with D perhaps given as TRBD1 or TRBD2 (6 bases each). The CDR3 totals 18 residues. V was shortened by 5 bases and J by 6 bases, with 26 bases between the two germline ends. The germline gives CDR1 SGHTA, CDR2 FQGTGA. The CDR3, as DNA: TGTGCCAGCAGCCCTCACTCGGGGGCGGCTGGCTCCGGCAATGAGCAGTTCTTC. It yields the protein CASSPHSGAAGSGNEQFF.